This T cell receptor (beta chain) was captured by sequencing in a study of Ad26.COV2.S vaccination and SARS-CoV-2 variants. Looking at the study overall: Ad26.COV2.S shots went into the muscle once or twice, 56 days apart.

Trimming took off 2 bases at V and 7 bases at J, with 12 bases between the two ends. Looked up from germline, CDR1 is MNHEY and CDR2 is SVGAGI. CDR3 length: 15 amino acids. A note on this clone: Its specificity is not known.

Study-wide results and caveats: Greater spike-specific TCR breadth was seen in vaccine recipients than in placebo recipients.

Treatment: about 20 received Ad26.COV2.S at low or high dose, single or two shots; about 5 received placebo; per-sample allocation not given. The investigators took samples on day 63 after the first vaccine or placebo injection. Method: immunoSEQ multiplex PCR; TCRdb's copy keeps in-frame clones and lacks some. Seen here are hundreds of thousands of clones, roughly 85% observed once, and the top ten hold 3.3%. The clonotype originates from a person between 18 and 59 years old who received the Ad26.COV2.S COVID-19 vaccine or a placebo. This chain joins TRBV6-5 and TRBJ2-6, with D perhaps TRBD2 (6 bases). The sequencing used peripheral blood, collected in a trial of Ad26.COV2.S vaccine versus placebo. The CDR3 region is CASSYGPGLANVLTF. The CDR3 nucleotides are TGTGCCAGCAGTTACGGTCCGGGACTCGCCAACGTCCTGACTTTC.